The clone carrying this T cell receptor (beta chain) was seen ten or more times. RNA transcripts served as the template for amplifying TCR beta CDR3 regions. HTBI primers were employed in a first-round RT-PCR of the TCR CDR3. TCRdb re-called the multiplex PCR reads through MiXCR, storing one row per CDR3 protein. The table includes a few hundred thousand distinct CDR3 sequences, approximately 14% detected once. The data derive from a study of T cells in Graves' hyperthyroidism and ophthalmopathy. Germline V gene lookup returns CDR1 SQVTM and CDR2 ANQGSEA. Trimming left V 4 bases short and J 3 bases short, with 14 bases between. This CDR3 has 14 residues.

Sequencing was carried out using blood. This chain connects TRBV29-1 to TRBJ2-3; possible D gene TRBD1, 6 bases. The sequence derives from a woman aged 25-40 years with Graves' hyperthyroidism. DNA for the CDR3: TGCAGCGTTGCTACAGGGATACTAACAGATACGCAGTATTTT. Amino acids: CSVATGILTDTQYF.